The 15 T cell receptor beta chains below were found in one sample sequenced in a study of response to subunit inactivated influenza vaccine. TCRdb passed the RT-PCR reads through MiXCR, listing each CDR3 protein once. The sample lists about 190,000 distinct CDR3 sequences; around 14% were seen once. This specimen was CD8+ T cells sorted from PBMCs, taken about 5 days after vaccination. These receptors were collected from a man over 45 who received an inactivated influenza vaccine.

This clonotype showed up just a few times. The chain is built from TRBV4-3 and TRBJ2-7; 13 bases map to TRBD2. The junction had 6 bases not matched to a gene; V was cut back by 0 bases and J by 4 bases. This CDR3 contains 17 residues. Germline values: CDR1 LGHNA, CDR2 YSLEER. CDR3 nucleotides: TGCGCCAGCAGCCAAGATATCGGGACTAGCGGGATTTACGAGCAGTACTTC. This codes for CASSQDIGTSGIYEQYF.

The CDR3 DNA follows: TGTGCCAGCAGTGGGGGGGAGCAGTTCTTC. It codes for CASSGGEQFF. The chain employs TRBV25-1 and TRBJ2-1; D possibly matches TRBD1 or TRBD2 (5 bases each). Looked up from germline, CDR1 is MGHDK and CDR2 is SYGVNS. The CDR3 has 10 residues. The V end was cut by 4 bases, the J end by 10 bases, with 5 bases between.

The sample holds a few counts of this clonotype. The V gene is TRBV12-3 or TRBV12-4, the J gene TRBJ1-5, with a tentative D call TRBD1 (5 bases). The V gene lost 6 bases and the J gene lost 7 bases, with 13 bases spanning the gap. The CDR3 is made up of 13 amino acids. In nucleotides, the CDR3 is TGTGCCAGCAGGCCTCCAGGGACCCAGCCCCAGCATTTT. Protein: CASRPPGTQPQHF.

The rearrangement links TRBV5-1 to TRBJ1-2; 7 bases are a match to TRBD1. Germline V gene sequence: CDR1 SGHRS, CDR2 YFSETQ. The trim removed 1 base at V and 6 bases at J, leaving 9 bases unmatched. This CDR3 comprises 15 residues. The DNA of the CDR3 is TGCGCCAGCAGCTTGTCGCTACAACAGGGGAATGGCTACACCTTC. Residues: CASSLSLQQGNGYTF.

The V and J genes are TRBV20-1 and TRBJ1-1; no definite D call. The CDR3 has 13 amino acids. With 6 bases removed from V and 3 bases from J, the gap between germline ends came to 14 bases. Germline V gene lookup returns CDR1 DFQATT and CDR2 SNEGSKA (reference sequence). CDR3 DNA: TGCAGTGCCCTGGGGTTCTTGGACACTGAAGCTTTCTTT. It codes for CSALGFLDTEAFF.

V is TRBV10-3 and J is TRBJ2-1, with TRBD1 identical over 8 bases. This CDR3 comprises 11 residues. CDR1 and CDR2 (germline): ENHRY, SYGVKD. Trimming at V came to 6 bases and at J to 10 bases, leaving 2 bases not matched to a gene. CDR3 protein: CAISRDREQFF. CDR3 DNA: TGTGCCATCAGCAGGGACAGGGAGCAGTTCTTC.

Only a few counts were recorded for this clonotype. The chain links TRBV5-1 to TRBJ2-3; D is possibly TRBD1 (5 bases). Trimming pared 5 bases from V and 5 bases from J, leaving 12 bases between. Germline CDR1 reads SGHRS; CDR2 reads YFSETQ. The CDR3 loop spans 13 amino acids. CDR3: CASRKMQGDTQYF. DNA of the CDR3: TGCGCCAGCAGAAAAATGCAGGGAGATACGCAGTATTTT.

V gene TRBV29-1 combines with J gene TRBJ2-1, with 13 bases that match TRBD2. This CDR3 comprises 14 residues. V shed 3 bases, J shed 7 bases, and the junction held 3 bases outside the gene matches. Looked up from germline, CDR1 is SQVTM and CDR2 is ANQGSEA. CDR3 loop: CSVDGLAGVNEQFF. CDR3 in DNA: TGCAGCGTTGATGGACTAGCGGGAGTGAATGAGCAGTTCTTC.

This clonotype has a handful of counts. The junction departs from germline at one end; a sequencing error may be responsible. The V and J genes are TRBV4-2 and TRBJ2-1, with 7 bases identical to TRBD1. This CDR3 contains 15 residues. The germline CDR1 and CDR2 sequences are LGHNA and YNFKEQ. The CDR3 bases are TGTGCCAGCAGCCAAGAAGGGGACAGCTACGATGAGCAGTTCTTC. Protein: CASSQEGDSYDEQFF.

This clonotype was detected a few times. The chain uses TRBV12-3 or TRBV12-4 and TRBJ1-2; no reliable D call. The CDR3 length is 13 residues. Trimming removed 6 bases at V and 8 bases at J, with 16 bases between. The DNA of the CDR3 is TGTGCCAGCAGACCCGGGTGGGCGCTCGGCTACACCTTC. This gives the protein CASRPGWALGYTF.

At least ten counts were recorded for this clonotype. The chain combines TRBV29-1 with TRBJ2-3; D unresolved. V lost 0 bases and J lost 2, with 6 bases in between. Germline CDR1 and CDR2: SQVTM and ANQGSEA. This CDR3 spans 13 amino acids. The CDR3 coding sequence is TGCAGCGTTGAAGAGCGGCTCACAGATACGCAGTATTTT. Its translation: CSVEERLTDTQYF.

The chain carries TRBV9 and TRBJ1-1; weak D call: TRBD1 (5 bases). CDR1 and CDR2 (germline): SGDLS, YYNGEE. V lost 0 bases and J 7 bases, leaving 10 bases between the germline ends. This CDR3 is 13 amino acids long. CDR3 region: CASSVAGQGEAFF. In DNA form, the CDR3 reads TGTGCCAGCAGCGTAGCCGGGCAGGGTGAAGCTTTCTTT.

This clonotype was detected many times. The V call is TRBV5-1, the J call TRBJ1-2, with D unresolved. Deletions cut 0 bases from V and 6 bases from J, with 15 bases between. This CDR3 comprises 15 residues. Germline assignment: CDR1 SGHRS and CDR2 YFSETQ. The CDR3 DNA reads as TGCGCCAGCAGCTTGGTGGGCAAGACGATGGATGGCTACACCTTC. This gives the protein CASSLVGKTMDGYTF.

This clonotype was picked up many times. The genes are TRBV12-3 or TRBV12-4 and TRBJ2-7; no clear D. The CDR3 totals 12 residues. Trimming pared 1 base from V and 5 bases from J, leaving 6 bases between. The CDR3 is CASSLGFNEQYF. The DNA of the CDR3 is TGTGCCAGCAGTTTAGGTTTCAACGAGCAGTACTTC.

This clonotype was observed many times. In DNA form, the CDR3 reads TGTGCCAGCAGCGTAGGCGACACAGATACGCAGTATTTT. This gives the protein CASSVGDTDTQYF. The chain combines TRBV9 with TRBJ2-3; D is uncertain. The CDR3 is made up of 13 amino acids. From germline, CDR1 is SGDLS and CDR2 YYNGEE. V was clipped by 0 bases and J by 2 bases, with 4 bases between them.